This TCR beta chain was recovered during a study of post-analysis software for immune sequencing data (dated by TCRdb to between 2014 and 2017). Notes on the research overall: Recorded disease courses included relapsing-remitting, secondary progressive and progressive-relapsing multiple sclerosis, with some patients lacking subtype annotation. The patient repertoires were compared against about a dozen previously published healthy control repertoires obtained from donors aged roughly 6 to 25 years. A subset of samples was prepared in parallel using single-end sample barcoding, then pooled and co-amplified after Illumina adapter ligation. The research as a whole found: Strong co-clustering of samples prepared in the same batch was shown by direct clustering with F measure, prompting a batch-effect correction. Significantly higher frequencies in patients than in controls were found for about five TRBV segments, including TRBV5-6, TRBV5-1 and TRBV20-1. Multiple sclerosis patients had significantly lower normalized Chao1 diversity than controls, a result that suggests substantial peripheral T-cell clonal expansion. The control group was slightly older than the multiple sclerosis patient group.

The CDR3 spans 14 residues, from the cysteine through the phenylalanine. Only the CDR3 region is kept as DNA, spanning 42 bases read in frame from base 1. The germline V gene (reference sequence) provides CDR1 SSHAT and CDR2 FNYEAQ. Receptor libraries were prepared by PCR. Sequencing was performed on an Illumina HiSeq 2500. To reduce PCR and sequencing biases, unique molecular identifiers were incorporated into the TCR beta cDNA libraries. About 500,000 cDNA molecules were obtained for every 1 to 10 million input T cells, so each molecule roughly corresponded to one T cell. The patient libraries were prepared and sequenced using the same protocol as the earlier healthy control dataset. Samples belonging to the same batch were prepared together, multiplexed and sequenced on a shared HiSeq lane. For the original study's pipeline: Raw barcoded reads were processed with MIGEC, discarding single-read molecular identifier groups before consensus assembly and CDR3 extraction. Clonotype tables were post-analysed with VDJtools, normalizing diversity by down-sampling all datasets to the smallest sample size. To correct batch-related cross-sample contamination, repertoire overlap clustering matched CDR3 amino acid sequences but not nucleotide sequences. TCRdb took the public reads, trimmed them with fastp at Q25, ran MiXCR for clone calling and kept in-frame beta chains. Each record represents a unique CDR3 protein, reported with the most common genes and DNA among its rows. TCRdb, not the authors, supplied the V and J calls. The sample profile shows hundreds of thousands of distinct CDR3 sequences; 25% to 30% of them were found once. In total, the top ten clones hold around 0.56% of the sample.

TCR beta repertoires were profiled from peripheral blood of over 10 young patients with multiple sclerosis to demonstrate the VDJtools post-analysis software. The multiple sclerosis patients were children and adolescents between about 6 and 16 years of age. In the case of this clonotype: It has no known antigen specificity. A junction boundary mismatches the germline segment, possibly from a read error.

The rearrangement combines TRBV7-7 with TRBJ2-3; the D gene lacks a confident call. The receptor comes from a girl between 5 and 17 years old with multiple sclerosis. Sample: blood. This receptor has the CDR3 CASSLGQATDTQYF. DNA sequence: TGTGCTAGCAGCTTAGGGCAGGCCACAGATACGCAGTATTTT. The reference TRBV7-7 and TRBJ2-3 proteins fill in what lies around the CDR3, so the full variable domain reads GAGVSQSPRYKVTKRGQDVTLRCDPISSHATLYWYQQALGQGPEFLTYFNYEAQPDKSGLPSDRFSAERPEGSISTLTIQRTEQRDSAMYRCASSLGQATDTQYFGPGTRLTVL.